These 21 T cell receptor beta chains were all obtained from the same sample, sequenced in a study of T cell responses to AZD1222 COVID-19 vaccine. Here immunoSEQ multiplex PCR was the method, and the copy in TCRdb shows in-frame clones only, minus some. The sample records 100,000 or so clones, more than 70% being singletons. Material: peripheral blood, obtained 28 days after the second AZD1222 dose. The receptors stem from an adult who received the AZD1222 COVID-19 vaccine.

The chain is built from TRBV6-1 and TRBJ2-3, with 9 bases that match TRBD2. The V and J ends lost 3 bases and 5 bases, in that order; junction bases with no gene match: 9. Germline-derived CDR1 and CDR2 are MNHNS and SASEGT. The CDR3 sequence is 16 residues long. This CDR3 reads CASSDPVAGGGDTQYF. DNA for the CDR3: TGTGCCAGCAGTGACCCGGTGGCGGGGGGGGGAGATACGCAGTATTTT.

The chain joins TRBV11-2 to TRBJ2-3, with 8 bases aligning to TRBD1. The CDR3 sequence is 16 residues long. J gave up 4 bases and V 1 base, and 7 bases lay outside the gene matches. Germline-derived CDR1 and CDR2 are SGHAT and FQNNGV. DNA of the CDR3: TGTGCCAGCAGCTTAGTTCAGACAGGGGATGCAGATACGCAGTATTTT. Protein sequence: CASSLVQTGDADTQYF.

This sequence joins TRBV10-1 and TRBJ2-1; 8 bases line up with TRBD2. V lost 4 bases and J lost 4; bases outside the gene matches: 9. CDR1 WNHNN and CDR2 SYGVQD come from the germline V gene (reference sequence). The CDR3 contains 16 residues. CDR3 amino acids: CASSATARGAYNEQFF. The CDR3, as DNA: TGCGCCAGCAGTGCCACGGCGCGGGGGGCTTACAATGAGCAGTTCTTC.

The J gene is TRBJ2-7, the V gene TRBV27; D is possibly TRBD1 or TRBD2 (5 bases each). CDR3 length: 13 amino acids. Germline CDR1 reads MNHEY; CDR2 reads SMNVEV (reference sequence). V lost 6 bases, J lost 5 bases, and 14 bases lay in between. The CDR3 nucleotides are TGTGCCAGCAGGAGGGACGGCTTGCACGAGCAGTACTTC. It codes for CASRRDGLHEQYF.

CDR3 bases: TGTGCCAGCAGTCTACTAGCGGGAGGAGAGACCCAGTACTTC. The encoded protein is CASSLLAGGETQYF. The chain combines TRBV6-5 with TRBJ2-5; 12 bases are shared with TRBD2. After removal of 5 bases from V and 4 bases from J, the junction contained 2 bases not matched to a gene. Per the germline V gene, CDR1 is MNHEY and CDR2 is SVGAGI. This CDR3 contains 14 residues.

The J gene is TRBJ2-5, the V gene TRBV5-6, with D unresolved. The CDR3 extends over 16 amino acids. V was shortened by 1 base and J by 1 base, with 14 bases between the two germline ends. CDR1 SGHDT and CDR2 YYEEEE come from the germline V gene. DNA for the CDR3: TGTGCCAGCAGCTTGAAGGGCCAAGCTAGCCAAGAGACCCAGTACTTC. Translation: CASSLKGQASQETQYF.

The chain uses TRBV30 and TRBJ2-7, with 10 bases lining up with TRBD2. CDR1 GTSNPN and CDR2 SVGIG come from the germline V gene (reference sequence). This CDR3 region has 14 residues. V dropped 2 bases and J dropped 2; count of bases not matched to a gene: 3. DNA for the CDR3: TGTGCCTGGAGTCCGCTAGCGGGAGCCTACGAGCAGTACTTC. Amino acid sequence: CAWSPLAGAYEQYF. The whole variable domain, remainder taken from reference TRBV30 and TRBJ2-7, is SQTIHQWPATLVQPVGSPLSLECTVEGTSNPNLYWYRQAAGRGLQLLFYSVGIGQISSEVPQNLSASRPQDRQFILSSKKLLLSDSGFYLCAWSPLAGAYEQYFGPGTRLTVT.

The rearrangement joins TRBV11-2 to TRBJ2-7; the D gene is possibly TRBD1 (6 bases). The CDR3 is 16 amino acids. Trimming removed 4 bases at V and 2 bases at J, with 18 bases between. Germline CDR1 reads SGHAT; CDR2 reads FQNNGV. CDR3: CASSSTFRQAAYEQYF. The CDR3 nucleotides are TGTGCCAGCAGCTCGACCTTTAGACAGGCCGCCTACGAGCAGTACTTC.

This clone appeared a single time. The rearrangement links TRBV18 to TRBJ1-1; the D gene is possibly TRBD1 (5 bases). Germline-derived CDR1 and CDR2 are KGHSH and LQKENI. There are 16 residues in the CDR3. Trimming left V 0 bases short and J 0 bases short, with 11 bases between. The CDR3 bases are TGTGCCAGCTCACCACCAGGGGATCGGATGAACACTGAAGCTTTCTTT. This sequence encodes CASSPPGDRMNTEAFF.

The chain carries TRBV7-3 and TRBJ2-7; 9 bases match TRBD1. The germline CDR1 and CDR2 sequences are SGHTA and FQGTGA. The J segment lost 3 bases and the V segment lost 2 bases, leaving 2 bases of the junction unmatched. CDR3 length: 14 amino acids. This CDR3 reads CASSLQGQGYEQYF. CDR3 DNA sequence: TGTGCCAGCAGCTTACAGGGACAGGGCTACGAGCAGTACTTC.

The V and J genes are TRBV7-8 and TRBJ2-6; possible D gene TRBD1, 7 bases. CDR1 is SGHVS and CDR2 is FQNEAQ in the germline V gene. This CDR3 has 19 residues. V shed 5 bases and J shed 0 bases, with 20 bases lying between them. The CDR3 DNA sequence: TGTGCCAGCAGCCGGCGTGGCGGGACAGCAAGCTCTGGGGCCAACGTCCTGACTTTC. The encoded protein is CASSRRGGTASSGANVLTF.

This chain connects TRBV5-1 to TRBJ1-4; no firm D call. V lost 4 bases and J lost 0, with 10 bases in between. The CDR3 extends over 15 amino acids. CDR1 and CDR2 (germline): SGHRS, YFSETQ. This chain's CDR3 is CASSGNTATNEKLFF. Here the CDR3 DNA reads TGCGCCAGCAGCGGGAACACAGCAACTAATGAAAAACTGTTTTTT.

The CDR3, as DNA: TGCAGCGTTGAGGGAAACCCTGGGAGTACGCAGTATTTT. Its translation: CSVEGNPGSTQYF. V is TRBV29-1 and J is TRBJ2-3; tentative D call: TRBD2 (5 bases). V was clipped by 3 bases and J by 8 bases, with 15 bases between them. The V gene's germline CDR1 is SQVTM and CDR2 ANQGSEA. The CDR3 loop spans 13 amino acids.

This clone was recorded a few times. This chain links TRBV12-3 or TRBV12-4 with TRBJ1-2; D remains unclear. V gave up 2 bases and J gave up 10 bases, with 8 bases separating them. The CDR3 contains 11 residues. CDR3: CASSLFGDYTF. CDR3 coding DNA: TGTGCCAGCAGTTTATTCGGGGACTACACCTTC.

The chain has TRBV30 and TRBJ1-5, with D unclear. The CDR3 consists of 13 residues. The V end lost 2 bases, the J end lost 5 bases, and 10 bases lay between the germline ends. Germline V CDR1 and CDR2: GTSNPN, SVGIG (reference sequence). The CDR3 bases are TGTGCCTGGAGTCCAGGTCCTTATCAGCCCCAGCATTTT. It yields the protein CAWSPGPYQPQHF.

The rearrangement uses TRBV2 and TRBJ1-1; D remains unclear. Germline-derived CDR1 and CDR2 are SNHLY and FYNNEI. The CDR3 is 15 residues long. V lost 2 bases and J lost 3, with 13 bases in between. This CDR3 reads CASSEYEVSDTEAFF. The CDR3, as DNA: TGTGCCAGCAGTGAATATGAGGTTTCGGACACTGAAGCTTTCTTT.

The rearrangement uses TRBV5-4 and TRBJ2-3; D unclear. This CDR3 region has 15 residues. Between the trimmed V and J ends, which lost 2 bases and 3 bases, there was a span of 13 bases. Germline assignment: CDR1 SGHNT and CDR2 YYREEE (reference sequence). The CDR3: CASSLDAGRTDTQYF. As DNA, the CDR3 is TGTGCCAGCAGCTTAGATGCAGGAAGGACAGATACGCAGTATTTT.

CDR3 coding DNA: TGCGCCAGCAGTCAATCGGCGAGACAGAACTACGAGCAGTACTTC. Translated: CASSQSARQNYEQYF. V usage is TRBV23-1 and J usage is TRBJ2-7, with D tentatively TRBD1 (5 bases). Being an ORF, TRBV23-1 has a function that is uncertain. Deletions cut 0 bases from V and 3 bases from J, with 12 bases between. The CDR3 consists of 15 residues.

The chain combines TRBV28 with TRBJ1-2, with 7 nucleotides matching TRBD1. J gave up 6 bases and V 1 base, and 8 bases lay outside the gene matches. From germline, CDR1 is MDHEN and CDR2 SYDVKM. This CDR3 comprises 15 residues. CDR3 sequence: CASSLYGQAPNGYTF. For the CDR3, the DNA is TGTGCCAGCAGTTTATATGGACAGGCCCCCAATGGCTACACCTTC.

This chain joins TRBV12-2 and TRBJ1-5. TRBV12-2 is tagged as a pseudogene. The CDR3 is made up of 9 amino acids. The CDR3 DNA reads TGTGCAAGTGGGGGGCCCCAGCATTTT. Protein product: CASGGPQHF.

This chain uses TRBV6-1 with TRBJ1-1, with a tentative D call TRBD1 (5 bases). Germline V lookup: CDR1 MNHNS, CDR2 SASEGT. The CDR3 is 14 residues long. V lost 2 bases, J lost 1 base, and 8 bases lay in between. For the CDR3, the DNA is TGTGCCAGCAGTGAATCGGGGCCGAACACTGAAGCTTTCTTT. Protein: CASSESGPNTEAFF.